The source of this TCR beta chain is a study of early T cells in non-severe SARS-CoV-2 infection. This clonotype was seen repeatedly, ten times or more. TCRdb fed the 5' RACE reads into MiXCR, producing one record per CDR3 protein. The table includes 50,000 to 65,000 distinct CDR3 sequences, 11% detected once. Sequencing was performed on whole blood, taken at baseline. This clonotype originated in an adult who was a healthcare worker with PCR-confirmed SARS-CoV-2 infection or an uninfected control (not recorded which).

The CDR3 DNA is TGCAGCGTAGCCGACGACAGGGAGCGCTATGGCTACACCTTC. Protein sequence: CSVADDRERYGYTF. The genes are TRBV29-1 and TRBJ1-2, with TRBD1 identical over 7 bases. The CDR3 is made up of 14 amino acids. CDR1 is SQVTM, CDR2 ANQGSEA, per germline. Unmatched junction bases numbered 11, after V lost 6 bases and J lost 4 bases.